What follows are 20 T cell receptor beta chains derived from one specimen sequenced in a study of blood T cell repertoires in COVID-19. Repertoires were generated with immunoSEQ multiplex PCR, while TCRdb's copy carries only in-frame clones and drops some. The table lists about 150,000 clones, roughly 85% of them singletons. Specimen: PBMCs or T cells enriched from blood (not recorded which). The receptors were sampled from a woman aged 70 to 79 in a cohort exposed to, infected with or recovered from COVID-19 (not recorded which).

The chain has TRBV27 and TRBJ2-7, with 8 bases that match TRBD1. The CDR3 covers 14 residues. Germline V CDR1 and CDR2: MNHEY, SMNVEV (reference sequence). After removal of 3 bases from V and 6 bases from J, the junction contained 7 bases not matched to a gene. Written as DNA, the CDR3 is TGTGCCAGCAGTTTTCCCGGACAGGGAGGCGAGCAGTACTTC. Encoded protein: CASSFPGQGGEQYF.

The rearrangement links TRBV10-3 to TRBJ2-1; possible D gene TRBD2, 6 bases. This CDR3 spans 12 amino acids. Deletions cut 9 bases from V and 7 bases from J, with 13 bases between. Germline values: CDR1 ENHRY, CDR2 SYGVKD. CDR3 residues: CAISRGGNEQFF. The CDR3 nucleotides are TGTGCCATTAGCCGGGGAGGTAATGAGCAGTTCTTC.

V is TRBV7-2 and J is TRBJ1-6; TRBD1 matches 7 bases. J gave up 7 bases and V 4 bases, and 7 bases lay outside the gene matches. The CDR3 spans 15 residues. CDR1 and CDR2 from the germline V gene are SGHTA and FQGNSA. In DNA form, the CDR3 reads TGTGCCAGCAGCTCGACCGGGACAGAAAATTCACCCCTCCACTTT. Translated, it gives CASSSTGTENSPLHF.

This clone is medium-sized. The V gene is TRBV3-1 (or the pseudogene TRBV3-2), the J gene TRBJ2-3; 8 nucleotides line up with TRBD2. V was clipped by 4 bases and J by 5 bases; unmatched bases: 14. CDR1 and CDR2 (germline): LGHDT, YNNKEL (reference sequence). The CDR3 has 17 amino acids. CDR3 residues: CASSPIGAAGARDTQYF. The CDR3 DNA sequence: TGTGCCAGCAGCCCGATCGGGGCAGCGGGAGCTAGAGATACGCAGTATTTT.

This chain connects TRBV24-1 to TRBJ2-2; tentatively, D is TRBD1 (8 bases). Germline assignment: CDR1 KGHDR and CDR2 SFDVKD. The CDR3 contains 17 residues. The V end lost 3 bases, the J end lost 3 bases, and 16 bases lay between the germline ends. The DNA for the CDR3 is TGTGCCACCAGTGATACCAGCGGGACAGGATACACCGGGGAGCTGTTTTTT. This codes for CATSDTSGTGYTGELFF.

The gene calls are TRBV7-3 and TRBJ2-1; TRBD2 matches at 10 bases. The CDR3 spans 18 residues. The ends lost 5 bases at V and 7 bases at J; junction bases unmatched: 17. Germline V gene lookup returns CDR1 SGHTA and CDR2 FQGTGA. For the CDR3, the DNA is TGTGCCAGCAGCCCACGGACTAGCGGACCGTGGATGTGGAATGAGCAGTTCTTC. As protein: CASSPRTSGPWMWNEQFF.

The CDR3 region is CASSARQGAPLPAYEQYF. In nucleotides, the CDR3 is TGTGCCAGCAGTGCACGACAGGGGGCCCCATTACCTGCCTACGAGCAGTACTTC. This chain links TRBV28 with TRBJ2-7, with 10 bases aligning to TRBD1. The CDR3 covers 18 residues. V lost 5 bases to trimming and J lost 2 bases; unmatched junction nucleotides: 15. Germline values: CDR1 MDHEN, CDR2 SYDVKM.

The chain joins TRBV19 to TRBJ1-1; D not certain. With 3 bases removed from V and 8 bases from J, the gap between germline ends came to 13 bases. CDR3 length: 13 amino acids. Germline V gene lookup returns CDR1 LNHDA and CDR2 SQIVND (reference sequence). The CDR3 DNA sequence: TGTGCCAGTAGTATTAACAGAGAAACCGAAGCTTTCTTT. Its protein is CASSINRETEAFF.

The chain carries TRBV14 and TRBJ1-3; unclear D gene. CDR1 and CDR2 from the germline V gene are SGHDN and FVKESK. The CDR3 consists of 15 residues. With 4 bases removed from V and 3 bases from J, the gap between germline ends came to 13 bases. The CDR3 DNA is TGTGCCAGCAGCCCCCCAACCGGACTTGGAAACACCATATATTTT. It translates to CASSPPTGLGNTIYF.

This clone was observed a handful of times. The chain has TRBV30 and TRBJ2-1, with 9 bases fitting TRBD1. In germline, CDR1 is GTSNPN, CDR2 SVGIG (reference sequence). V was pared by 7 bases and J by 12 bases, with 10 bases of the junction left unmatched. The CDR3 is 12 amino acids. The CDR3 region is CAFSGTGPAQFF. DNA of the CDR3: TGTGCCTTCTCCGGGACAGGGCCGGCGCAGTTCTTC.

The genes are TRBV19 and TRBJ2-3; D perhaps matches TRBD2 (6 bases). V lost 6 bases and J 2 bases, leaving 12 bases between the germline ends. In germline, CDR1 is LNHDA, CDR2 SQIVND (reference sequence). The CDR3 loop spans 14 amino acids. The CDR3 nucleotides are TGTGCCAGTAGGCGGGGAAGCGACACAGATACGCAGTATTTT. It yields the protein CASRRGSDTDTQYF.

The rearrangement joins TRBV7-2 to TRBJ2-1; 9 positions agree with TRBD2. The CDR3 is made up of 16 amino acids. CDR1 and CDR2 (germline): SGHTA, FQGNSA. J was trimmed by 10 bases and V by 3 bases; bases with no gene match: 13. The CDR3 here is CASSFSSGRISQEQFF. The CDR3 DNA sequence: TGTGCCAGCAGCTTCTCCAGCGGGAGGATTTCCCAGGAGCAGTTCTTC.

V gene TRBV5-1 combines with J gene TRBJ1-4; no clear D gene. CDR3 length: 14 residues. Germline-derived CDR1 and CDR2 are SGHRS and YFSETQ. V lost 5 bases and J lost 8, with 16 bases in between. CDR3 in amino acids: CASSDQALTEKLFF. In DNA form, the CDR3 reads TGCGCCAGCAGTGACCAGGCCCTTACGGAAAAACTGTTTTTT.

The DNA for the CDR3 is TGTGCCAGCAGCCGCTCTTGGGGGGGCGAGCAGTTCTTC. Translating it yields CASSRSWGGEQFF. The rearrangement links TRBV27 to TRBJ2-1; perhaps TRBD2 as D (7 bases). V lost 6 bases to trimming and J lost 10 bases, with 16 bases between them. CDR1 and CDR2 (germline): MNHEY, SMNVEV (reference sequence). This CDR3 is 13 amino acids long.

The rearrangement links TRBV5-1 to TRBJ2-1; TRBD2 agrees at 12 bases. This CDR3 is 18 amino acids long. Germline CDR1 SGHRS, CDR2 YFSETQ. V shed 4 bases and J 0 bases; nucleotides not matched to a gene: 8. The CDR3 region has the DNA TGCGCCAGCAGCCCTGGCCTGACTAGCGGGGGCTCCTACAATGAGCAGTTCTTC. Encoded protein: CASSPGLTSGGSYNEQFF.

The V call is TRBV18, the J call TRBJ1-1, with 8 bases aligning to TRBD1. The CDR3 covers 15 residues. Trimming took 4 bases from V and 7 from J; bases not matched to a gene: 11. The germline CDR1 and CDR2 sequences are KGHSH and LQKENI. The CDR3 sequence is CASSQLTGGNGEAFF. CDR3 in DNA: TGTGCCAGCTCACAGCTTACAGGGGGGAACGGTGAAGCTTTCTTT.

This clone was counted a few times. V is TRBV4-1 and J is TRBJ1-2; the D gene is possibly TRBD1 (6 bases). Germline V gene lookup returns CDR1 MGHRA and CDR2 YSYEKL. V dropped 4 bases and J dropped 2 bases, with 11 bases sitting between them. The CDR3 is 14 amino acids. The CDR3 region is CASSPGGQNYGYTF. In nucleotides, the CDR3 is TGCGCCAGCAGCCCGGGGGGGCAGAACTATGGCTACACCTTC.

At least ten counts were recorded for this clone. The chain combines TRBV19 with TRBJ1-1, with a weak D call TRBD1 (5 bases). Trimming took 7 bases from V and 0 from J, leaving 12 bases between them. This CDR3 comprises 14 residues. From germline, CDR1 is LNHDA and CDR2 SQIVND (reference sequence). For the CDR3, the DNA is TGTGCCAGTACGGGGGGATTAATGAACACTGAAGCTTTCTTT. It codes for CASTGGLMNTEAFF. Supplemented by reference TRBV19 and TRBJ1-1, the full variable domain reads DGGITQSPKYLFRKEGQNVTLSCEQNLNHDAMYWYRQDPGQGLRLIYYSQIVNDFQKGDIAEGYSVSREKKESFPLTVTSAQKNPTAFYLCASTGGLMNTEAFFGQGTRLTVV.

The chain has TRBV5-1 and TRBJ1-1; a possible D gene is TRBD1 (6 bases). This CDR3 has 13 amino acids. Germline assignment: CDR1 SGHRS and CDR2 YFSETQ. Between the trimmed V and J ends, which lost 6 bases and 0 bases, there was a span of 9 bases. DNA of the CDR3: TGCGCCAGCAAAGGGGGACTGAACACTGAAGCTTTCTTT. Translating gives CASKGGLNTEAFF.

V is TRBV28 and J is TRBJ1-1; TRBD1 might be the D (6 bases). Germline V lookup: CDR1 MDHEN, CDR2 SYDVKM. The V gene lost 4 bases and the J gene lost 0 bases, with 21 bases spanning the gap. This CDR3 has 18 amino acids. The CDR3 here is CASSSARTHTGMNTEAFF. For the CDR3, the DNA is TGTGCCAGCAGTTCCGCACGTACGCATACAGGGATGAACACTGAAGCTTTCTTT.